One T cell receptor (beta chain) is described in this entry. The antigen remains unidentified. The entry originates in a study of blood T cell dynamics during melanoma immunotherapy. Study-wide background: Standard first-line treatment here was pembrolizumab or nivolumab plus ipilimumab in metastatic melanoma. Broader study findings: Unlike progressors, later disease-control patients had W3 repertoires gaining clonality or diversity.

Time point here: week 3, after first cycle of checkpoint inhibitor. Blood was drawn before treatment and at week 3 after checkpoint blockade. The CDR3 is made up of 11 amino acids. The ends were cut back, 3 bases at V and 3 bases at J, with 4 bases in the middle. Germline CDR1 is SGDLS and CDR2 is YYNGEE. Here immunoSEQ multiplex PCR was the method, and the copy in TCRdb shows in-frame clones only, minus some. Of around 10,000 clones listed, about 92% are singletons. The V call is TRBV9, the J call TRBJ2-7; D is uncertain. This clonotype was obtained from a human donor with melanoma. Source: blood, taken from a patient treated with checkpoint blockade. The CDR3 region has the DNA TGTGCCAGCAGCGCGGGCTACGAGCAGTACTTC. This codes for CASSAGYEQYF.